The 26 T cell receptor beta chains in this list originate from one sample, sequenced in a study of T cells after posttransplantation cyclophosphamide. The data were produced by immunoSEQ multiplex PCR, yet TCRdb's version contains in-frame clones alone and is incomplete. The sample lists over 20,000 clones, 95% to 99% occurring once. Sequenced input: naive CD8+ T cells sorted from PBMCs. These receptors came from a middle-aged man in good health, CMV-negative, and a related stem cell transplant donor.

The genes are TRBV7-2 and TRBJ2-3; 9 bases line up with TRBD1. Losses at the gene ends were 3 bases for V and 0 bases for J; bases not matched to a gene: 4. Germline V CDR1 and CDR2: SGHTA, FQGNSA. This CDR3 region has 16 residues. The CDR3 here is CASSFRQGVSTDTQYF. The CDR3, as DNA: TGTGCCAGCAGCTTCCGACAGGGGGTTAGCACAGATACGCAGTATTTT. Full variable domain (rest looked up from reference TRBV7-2 and TRBJ2-3): GAGVSQSPSNKVTEKGKDVELRCDPISGHTALYWYRQSLGQGLEFLIYFQGNSAPDKSGLPSDRFSAERTGGSVSTLTIQRTQQEDSAVYLCASSFRQGVSTDTQYFGPGTRLTVL.

V usage is TRBV27 and J usage is TRBJ2-1, with a possible D match to TRBD2 (6 bases). The CDR3 covers 16 residues. Germline loops: CDR1 MNHEY, CDR2 SMNVEV (reference sequence). V lost 0 bases to trimming and J lost 1 base, with 10 bases between them. The chain's CDR3 is CASSLSSGASYNEQFF. In DNA, the CDR3 is TGTGCCAGCAGTTTATCGTCGGGAGCGTCCTACAATGAGCAGTTCTTC.

CDR3 in DNA: TGTGCCAGCAGTAGCGTGGCAGGGGGCGGCGAGCAGTACTTC. This gives the protein CASSSVAGGGEQYF. V and J are TRBV25-1 and TRBJ2-5, with TRBD1 matching over 8 bases. The J call could be wrong; TRBJ2-7 is a better fit for the DNA end. CDR1 MGHDK and CDR2 SYGVNS come from the germline V gene. This CDR3 has 14 residues.

This chain links TRBV7-9 with TRBJ1-2; D remains unclear. The germline V gene encodes CDR1 SEHNR and CDR2 FQNEAQ (reference sequence). CDR3 size: 12 residues. The V end was cut by 1 base, the J end by 5 bases, with 5 bases between. CDR3 sequence reads: CASSLGVYGYTF. In DNA, the CDR3 is TGTGCCAGCAGCTTAGGAGTGTATGGCTACACCTTC.

This clone was observed once. The rearrangement links TRBV4-1 to TRBJ2-7, with TRBD1 matching 9 bases. The CDR3 is 14 amino acids. Per germline, CDR1 MGHRA and CDR2 YSYEKL. V was pared by 1 base and J by 2 bases, with 0 bases of the junction left unmatched. CDR3 residues: CASSQGQGAYEQYF. The CDR3 bases are TGCGCCAGCAGCCAAGGACAGGGGGCCTACGAGCAGTACTTC.

The chain combines TRBV27 with TRBJ1-5; tentatively, D is TRBD1 (5 bases). With 8 bases removed from V and 2 bases from J, the gap between germline ends came to 13 bases. In germline, CDR1 is MNHEY, CDR2 SMNVEV (reference sequence). This CDR3 spans 14 amino acids. The CDR3: CASRAGVGNQPQHF. Here the CDR3 DNA reads TGTGCCAGCCGTGCGGGGGTGGGCAATCAGCCCCAGCATTTT.

The genes are TRBV5-6 and TRBJ1-2; maybe TRBD1 (5 bases). With 0 bases removed from V and 1 base from J, the gap between germline ends came to 16 bases. Germline lookup yields CDR1 SGHDT and CDR2 YYEEEE. CDR3 length equals 17 residues. CDR3 in DNA: TGTGCCAGCAGCTTGGGGGGTCGGGGGACCCTTAACTATGGCTACACCTTC. As protein: CASSLGGRGTLNYGYTF.

This clone has just one count. The V and J genes are TRBV4-1 and TRBJ2-3; TRBD2 agrees at 8 bases. The CDR3 runs to 18 residues. The ends lost 1 base at V and 2 bases at J; junction bases unmatched: 11. Germline CDR1 is MGHRA and CDR2 is YSYEKL. CDR3 protein: CASSQGPSRREVTDTQYF. CDR3 in DNA: TGCGCCAGCAGCCAAGGCCCTTCTCGGCGGGAGGTCACAGATACGCAGTATTTT.

The chain uses TRBV11-3 and TRBJ1-3; D unresolved. The germline V gene encodes CDR1 SGHNT and CDR2 YENEEA. V gave up 4 bases and J gave up 0 bases, with 10 bases separating them. The CDR3 has 15 amino acids. CDR3 amino acids: CASSSRDDSGNTIYF. DNA for the CDR3: TGTGCCAGCAGCTCCCGAGATGACTCTGGAAACACCATATATTTT.

The chain has TRBV2 and TRBJ2-1; possibly TRBD2 for D (5 bases). The germline V gene has CDR1 SNHLY and CDR2 FYNNEI. V was shortened by 7 bases and J by 7 bases, with 11 bases between the two germline ends. This CDR3 contains 12 residues. The CDR3 here is CASILEGNEQFF. The DNA for the CDR3 is TGTGCCAGCATTCTAGAGGGAAATGAGCAGTTCTTC. Complete variable domain (other parts from reference TRBV2 and TRBJ2-1): EPEVTQTPSHQVTQMGQEVILRCVPISNHLYFYWYRQILGQKVEFLVSFYNNEISEKSEIFDDQFSVERPDGSNFTLKIRSTKLEDSAMYFCASILEGNEQFFGPGTRLTVL.

The DNA for the CDR3 is TGTGCCAGCAGTTTAGGCCAGGGCTTAGAGATGAACACTGAAGCTTTCTTT. Translating gives CASSLGQGLEMNTEAFF. This rearrangement joins TRBV28 to TRBJ1-1, with D possibly TRBD1 on 5 matching bases. Per the germline V gene, CDR1 is MDHEN and CDR2 is SYDVKM. This CDR3 is built from 17 residues. V lost 2 bases, J lost 0 bases, and 16 bases lay in between. Full variable domain (remainder filled in from reference TRBV28 and TRBJ1-1): DVKVTQSSRYLVKRTGEKVFLECVQDMDHENMFWYRQDPGLGLRLIYFSYDVKMKEKGDIPEGYSVSREKKERFSLILESASTNQTSMYLCASSLGQGLEMNTEAFFGQGTRLTVV.

The rearrangement joins TRBV27 to TRBJ2-5; perhaps TRBD2 as D (6 bases). The J call is in doubt because the DNA end fits TRBJ2-7 better. The CDR3 length is 14 residues. The germline CDR1 and CDR2 sequences are MNHEY and SMNVEV (reference sequence). The CDR3 region is CASSLAGSSYEQYF. Written as DNA, the CDR3 is TGTGCCAGCAGTTTAGCGGGGAGCTCCTACGAGCAGTACTTC.

CDR3 in amino acids: CASSSTGSEAFF. The DNA for the CDR3 is TGTGCCAGCAGCTCGACCGGGTCTGAAGCTTTCTTT. V gene TRBV13 combines with J gene TRBJ1-1, with no clear D. Germline V gene lookup returns CDR1 PRHDT and CDR2 FYEKMQ (reference sequence). This CDR3 is 12 amino acids long. V dropped 4 bases and J dropped 6 bases, with 9 bases sitting between them.

With respect to this clone: The same CDR3 is also encoded by other DNA sequences in this sample. The chain joins TRBV7-6 to TRBJ2-7; TRBD1 matches at 7 bases. CDR1 and CDR2 from the germline V gene are SGHVS and FNYEAQ. With 5 bases clipped from V and 0 bases from J, the junction kept 4 bases outside the gene matches. The CDR3 contains 14 residues. The DNA of the CDR3 is TGTGCCAGCAGCCCCCGGGACAGCTCCTACGAGCAGTACTTC. This translates into CASSPRDSSYEQYF. The whole variable domain, remainder taken from reference TRBV7-6 and TRBJ2-7, is GAGVSQSPRYKVTKRGQDVALRCDPISGHVSLYWYRQALGQGPEFLTYFNYEAQQDKSGLPNDRFSAERPEGSISTLTIQRTEQRDSAMYRCASSPRDSSYEQYFGPGTRLTVT.

This chain joins TRBV28 and TRBJ2-2, with TRBD2 matching 10 bases. Unmatched junction bases numbered 6, after V lost 5 bases and J lost 6 bases. Germline CDR1 MDHEN, CDR2 SYDVKM. The CDR3 contains 15 residues. The CDR3: CASSPGTSVAGELFF. CDR3 nucleotides: TGTGCCAGCAGTCCCGGGACTAGCGTAGCCGGGGAGCTGTTTTTT.

J is TRBJ2-1 and V is TRBV21-1; TRBD2 reflects the table's D call only, with no check against the DNA. TRBV21-1 is assigned pseudogene status. The CDR3 consists of 16 residues. Written as DNA, the CDR3 is TGTGCCAGCAGCAAAGGCGGCGGGAGAGACTACAATGAGCAGTTCTTC. It yields the protein CASSKGGGRDYNEQFF.

The V gene is TRBV5-4, the J gene TRBJ2-3, with 9 bases lining up with TRBD2. The V gene end was trimmed by 6 bases and the J gene end by 1 base; junction bases not matched to a gene: 6. The CDR3 is 15 amino acids. CDR1 is SGHNT and CDR2 is YYREEE in the germline V gene (reference sequence). The CDR3 is CASKSSGGGTDTQYF. CDR3 DNA sequence: TGTGCCAGCAAAAGTAGCGGGGGAGGCACAGATACGCAGTATTTT.

V and J are TRBV28 and TRBJ1-5; D remains unclear. The germline gives CDR1 MDHEN, CDR2 SYDVKM. The CDR3 totals 15 residues. The germline V and J ends were trimmed by 5 bases and 3 bases, with 14 bases remaining between them. The CDR3 spells CASSLVGSPNQPQHF. The CDR3 nucleotides read TGTGCCAGCAGTCTAGTCGGTAGCCCCAATCAGCCCCAGCATTTT. Full variable domain (rest looked up from reference TRBV28 and TRBJ1-5): DVKVTQSSRYLVKRTGEKVFLECVQDMDHENMFWYRQDPGLGLRLIYFSYDVKMKEKGDIPEGYSVSREKKERFSLILESASTNQTSMYLCASSLVGSPNQPQHFGDGTRLSIL.

The chain has TRBV15 and TRBJ2-7; D is perhaps TRBD1 (5 bases). The V gene's germline CDR1 is LNHNV and CDR2 YYDKDF (reference sequence). The V and J ends lost 3 bases and 3 bases respectively, with 9 bases between them. The CDR3 consists of 13 residues. The CDR3 region is CATSSRQNYEQYF. In nucleotides, the CDR3 is TGTGCCACCAGCAGTAGACAGAACTACGAGCAGTACTTC.

CDR3 coding DNA: TGTGCCAGCAGCCGGATCGGGACATCGTACGAGCAGTACTTC. It encodes CASSRIGTSYEQYF. This sequence joins TRBV14 and TRBJ2-7; maybe TRBD1 (6 bases). This CDR3 contains 14 residues. The V and J ends lost 4 bases and 4 bases respectively, with 14 bases between them. Germline V gene data show CDR1 as SGHDN and CDR2 as FVKESK.

This rearrangement joins TRBV19 to TRBJ1-6, with D unresolved. In germline, CDR1 is LNHDA, CDR2 SQIVND (reference sequence). V was cut by 7 bases and J by 0 bases, with 10 bases left in between. This CDR3 region has 15 residues. DNA of the CDR3: TGTGCCAGTACCATCGGGTACTCCTATAATTCACCCCTCCACTTT. As protein: CASTIGYSYNSPLHF.

The V call is TRBV28, the J call TRBJ2-4; tentatively, D is TRBD2 (7 bases). Trimming shortened V by 2 bases and J by 9 bases, and 20 bases separated the two germline ends. The CDR3 is made up of 16 amino acids. CDR1 and CDR2 (germline): MDHEN, SYDVKM. CDR3 region: CASSLVSGSGEGIQYF. The CDR3 nucleotides read TGTGCCAGCAGTTTAGTGTCGGGCTCAGGGGAGGGCATTCAGTACTTC.

V and J are TRBV2 and TRBJ1-5, with D perhaps matching TRBD1 (6 bases). Trimming took off 6 bases at V and 3 bases at J, with 15 bases between the two ends. The CDR3 is 15 residues long. Germline CDR1 and CDR2: SNHLY and FYNNEI. Here the CDR3 DNA reads TGTGCCAGCAGGGCACAGGGAAGGAACAATCAGCCCCAGCATTTT. Encoded protein: CASRAQGRNNQPQHF.

The V and J genes are TRBV6-5 and TRBJ2-1; 7 nucleotides match TRBD2. The junction had 4 bases not matched to a gene; V was cut back by 4 bases and J by 10 bases. Per the germline V gene, CDR1 is MNHEY and CDR2 is SVGAGI. CDR3 length equals 12 residues. CDR3 protein: CASSWGGLEQFF. The DNA for the CDR3 is TGTGCCAGCAGTTGGGGGGGTTTGGAGCAGTTCTTC.

The CDR3, as DNA: TGTGCCAGCAGCCATTCAGGGGCCGTCGGAGGCAATCAGCCCCAGCATTTT. Protein sequence: CASSHSGAVGGNQPQHF. The chain carries TRBV11-3 and TRBJ1-5; D possibly corresponds to TRBD1 (6 bases). The ends were cut back, 5 bases at V and 2 bases at J, with 19 bases in the middle. The CDR3 runs to 17 residues. Germline CDR1 reads SGHNT; CDR2 reads YENEEA.

This clone showed up just once. This CDR3 is CASSQGVSGNTIYF. CDR3 sequence (DNA): TGTGCCAGCAGCCAGGGGGTCTCTGGAAACACCATATATTTT. This chain joins TRBV7-2 and TRBJ1-3; 7 bases are a match to TRBD1. Germline CDR1 reads SGHTA; CDR2 reads FQGNSA. This CDR3 region has 14 residues. V was pared by 5 bases and J by 0 bases, with 1 base of the junction left unmatched.